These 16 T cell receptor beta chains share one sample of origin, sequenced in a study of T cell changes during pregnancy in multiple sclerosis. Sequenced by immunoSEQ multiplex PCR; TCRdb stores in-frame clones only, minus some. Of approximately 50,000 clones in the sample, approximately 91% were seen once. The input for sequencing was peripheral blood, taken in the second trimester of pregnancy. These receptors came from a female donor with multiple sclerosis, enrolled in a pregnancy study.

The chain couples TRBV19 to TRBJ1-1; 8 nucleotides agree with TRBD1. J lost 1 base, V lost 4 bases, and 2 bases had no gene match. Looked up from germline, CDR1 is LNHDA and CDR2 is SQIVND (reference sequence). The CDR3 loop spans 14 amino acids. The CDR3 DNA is TGTGCCAGTAGTAGGACAGGGACGAACACTGAAGCTTTCTTT. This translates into CASSRTGTNTEAFF. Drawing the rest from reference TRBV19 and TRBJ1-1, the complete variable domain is DGGITQSPKYLFRKEGQNVTLSCEQNLNHDAMYWYRQDPGQGLRLIYYSQIVNDFQKGDIAEGYSVSREKKESFPLTVTSAQKNPTAFYLCASSRTGTNTEAFFGQGTRLTVV.

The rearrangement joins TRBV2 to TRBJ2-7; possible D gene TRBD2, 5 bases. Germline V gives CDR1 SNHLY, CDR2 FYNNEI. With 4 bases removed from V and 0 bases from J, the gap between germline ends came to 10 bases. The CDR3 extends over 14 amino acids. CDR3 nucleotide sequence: TGTGCCAGCAGTGGACGGAGGAGCTCCTACGAGCAGTACTTC. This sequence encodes CASSGRRSSYEQYF.

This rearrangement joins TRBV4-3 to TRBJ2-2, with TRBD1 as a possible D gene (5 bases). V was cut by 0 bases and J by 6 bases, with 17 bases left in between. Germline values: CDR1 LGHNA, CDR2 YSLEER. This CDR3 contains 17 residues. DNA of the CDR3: TGCGCCAGCAGCCAAGATCTCGGCCAATACAGGTCCGGGGAGCTGTTTTTT. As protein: CASSQDLGQYRSGELFF.

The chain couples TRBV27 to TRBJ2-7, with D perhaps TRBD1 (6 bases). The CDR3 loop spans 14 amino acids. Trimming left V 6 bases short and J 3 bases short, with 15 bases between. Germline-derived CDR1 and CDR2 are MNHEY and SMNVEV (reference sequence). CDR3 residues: CASSRHQGNYEQYF. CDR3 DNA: TGTGCCAGCAGCCGTCACCAGGGGAACTACGAGCAGTACTTC.

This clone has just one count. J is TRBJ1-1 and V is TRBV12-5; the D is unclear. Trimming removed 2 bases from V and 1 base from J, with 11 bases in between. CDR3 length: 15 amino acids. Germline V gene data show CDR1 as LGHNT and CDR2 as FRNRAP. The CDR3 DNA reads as TGTGCTAGTGGTTTGCCCAGGCTCCCGAACACTGAAGCTTTCTTT. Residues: CASGLPRLPNTEAFF.

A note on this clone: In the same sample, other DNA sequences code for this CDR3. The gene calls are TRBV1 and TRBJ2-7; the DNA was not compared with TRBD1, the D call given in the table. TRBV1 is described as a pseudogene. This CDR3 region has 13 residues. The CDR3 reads CTSSQDQGYEQYF. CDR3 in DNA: TGCACTAGCAGCCAAGATCAGGGGTACGAGCAGTACTTC.

The CDR3 bases are TGTGCCAGCAGTGGGACTCCCCAAGAGACCCAGTACTTC. Translating gives CASSGTPQETQYF. The chain is built from TRBV9 and TRBJ2-5; D might be TRBD2 (6 bases). CDR3 length: 13 residues. V was cut by 5 bases and J by 1 base, with 9 bases left in between. Germline V gives CDR1 SGDLS, CDR2 YYNGEE.

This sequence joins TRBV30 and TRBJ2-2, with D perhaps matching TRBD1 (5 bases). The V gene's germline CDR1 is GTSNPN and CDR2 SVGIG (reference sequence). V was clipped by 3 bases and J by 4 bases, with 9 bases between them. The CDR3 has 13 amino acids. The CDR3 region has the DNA TGTGCCTGGAGGAGCAGGGTCACCGGGGAGCTGTTTTTT. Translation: CAWRSRVTGELFF.

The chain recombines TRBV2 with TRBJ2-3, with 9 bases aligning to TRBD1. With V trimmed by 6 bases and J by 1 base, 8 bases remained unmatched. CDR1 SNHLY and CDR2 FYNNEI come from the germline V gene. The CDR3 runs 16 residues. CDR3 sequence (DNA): TGTGCCAGCAGCTCAGGACAGGGGTCAGGCACAGATACGCAGTATTTT. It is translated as CASSSGQGSGTDTQYF. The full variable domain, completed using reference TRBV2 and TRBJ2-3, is EPEVTQTPSHQVTQMGQEVILRCVPISNHLYFYWYRQILGQKVEFLVSFYNNEISEKSEIFDDQFSVERPDGSNFTLKIRSTKLEDSAMYFCASSSGQGSGTDTQYFGPGTRLTVL.

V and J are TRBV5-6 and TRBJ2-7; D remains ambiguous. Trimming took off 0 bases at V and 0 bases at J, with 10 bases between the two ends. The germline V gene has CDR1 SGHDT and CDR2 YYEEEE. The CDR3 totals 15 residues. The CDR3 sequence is CASSLAGSHSYEQYF. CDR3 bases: TGTGCCAGCAGCTTGGCCGGGTCCCACTCCTACGAGCAGTACTTC.

The CDR3 protein is CASSLGSGGYYGYTF. The CDR3 DNA reads TGCGCCAGCAGCTTGGGGTCAGGGGGCTACTATGGCTACACCTTC. The chain joins TRBV5-1 to TRBJ1-2; TRBD1 matches 8 bases. This CDR3 spans 15 amino acids. The germline V gene has CDR1 SGHRS and CDR2 YFSETQ. J lost 3 bases, V lost 0 bases, and 4 bases had no gene match.

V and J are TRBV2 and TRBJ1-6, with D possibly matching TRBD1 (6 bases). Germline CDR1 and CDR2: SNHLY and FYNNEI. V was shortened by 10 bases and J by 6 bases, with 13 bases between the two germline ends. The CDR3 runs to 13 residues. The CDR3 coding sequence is TGTGCCACCTTGGACAGCATTAATTCACCCCTCCACTTT. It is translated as CATLDSINSPLHF.

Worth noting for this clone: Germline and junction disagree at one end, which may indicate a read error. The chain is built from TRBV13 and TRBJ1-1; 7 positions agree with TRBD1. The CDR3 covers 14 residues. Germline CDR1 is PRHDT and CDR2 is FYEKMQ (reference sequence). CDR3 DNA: TGTGCCAGCAGCGTAGGGGGCGCGCGTACTGAAGCTTTCTTT. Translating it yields CASSVGGARTEAFF.

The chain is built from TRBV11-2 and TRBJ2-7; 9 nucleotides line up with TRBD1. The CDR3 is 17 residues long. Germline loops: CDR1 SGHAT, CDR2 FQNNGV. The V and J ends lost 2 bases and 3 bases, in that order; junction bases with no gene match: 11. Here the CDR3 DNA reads TGTGCCAGCAGCTTAAAGGGGACCGGGACAGGGAACTACGAGCAGTACTTC. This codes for CASSLKGTGTGNYEQYF.

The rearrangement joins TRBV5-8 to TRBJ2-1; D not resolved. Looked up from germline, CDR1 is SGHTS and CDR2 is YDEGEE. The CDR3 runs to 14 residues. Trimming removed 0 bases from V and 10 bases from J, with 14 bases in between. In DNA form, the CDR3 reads TGTGCCAGCAGCTTGGCCTTCGGGTACCGAGAGCAGTTCTTC. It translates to CASSLAFGYREQFF. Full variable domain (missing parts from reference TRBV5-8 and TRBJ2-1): EAGVTQSPTHLIKTRGQQATLRCSPISGHTSVYWYQQALGLGLQFLLWYDEGEERNRGNFPPRFSGRQFPNYSSELNVNALELEDSALYLCASSLAFGYREQFFGPGTRLTVL.

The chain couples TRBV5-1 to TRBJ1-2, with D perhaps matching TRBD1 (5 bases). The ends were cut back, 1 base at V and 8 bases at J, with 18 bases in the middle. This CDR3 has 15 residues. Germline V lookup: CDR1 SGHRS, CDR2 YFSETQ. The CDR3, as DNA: TGCGCCAGCAGCTTGTTCGTCGGGGGTGGGAAAGGCTACACCTTC. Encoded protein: CASSLFVGGGKGYTF.